Below, 25 T cell receptor beta chains from the same sample are listed, as sequenced in a study of blood T cell repertoires in COVID-19. Here immunoSEQ multiplex PCR was the method, and the copy in TCRdb shows in-frame clones only, minus some. The data contain around 420,000 clones, over 75% of them singletons. The specimen was PBMCs or T cells enriched from blood (not recorded which). The receptors originated from a woman in her 40s with acute COVID-19.

Within the sample, this clone is medium-sized. Here the CDR3 reads CASSEALQGAGQPQHF. CDR3 in DNA: TGTGCCAGCAGTGAAGCTCTTCAGGGGGCAGGACAGCCCCAGCATTTT. The chain is built from TRBV2 and TRBJ1-5; TRBD1 aligns across 8 bases. The V segment lost 0 bases and the J segment 7 bases; nucleotides outside the gene matches: 8. This CDR3 contains 16 residues. Germline CDR1 SNHLY, CDR2 FYNNEI.

This clone showed up just a few times. The chain joins TRBV19 to TRBJ1-1; 7 bases agree with TRBD1. Losses at the gene ends were 1 base for V and 5 bases for J; bases not matched to a gene: 4. The CDR3 spans 14 residues. Germline assignment: CDR1 LNHDA and CDR2 SQIVND (reference sequence). Here the CDR3 reads CASSIARDRTEAFF. The DNA for the CDR3 is TGTGCCAGTAGTATAGCCCGGGACAGAACTGAAGCTTTCTTT.

The chain recombines TRBV20-1 with TRBJ2-7, with a tentative D call TRBD1 (6 bases). CDR1 is DFQATT, CDR2 SNEGSKA, per germline (reference sequence). Deletions cut 6 bases from V and 7 bases from J, with 13 bases between. The CDR3 is made up of 11 amino acids. The CDR3 reads CSAIQGDEQYF. In DNA form, the CDR3 reads TGCAGTGCCATACAGGGAGATGAGCAGTACTTC.

This clone has only one observation. J is TRBJ2-5 and V is TRBV13, with D possibly TRBD1 on 5 matching bases. CDR1 and CDR2 (germline): PRHDT, FYEKMQ (reference sequence). The CDR3 spans 15 residues. V lost 1 base, J lost 4 bases, and 13 bases lay in between. CDR3 protein: CASSLDGPQGETQYF. The CDR3 DNA is TGTGCCAGCAGCTTAGATGGCCCCCAGGGAGAGACCCAGTACTTC.

This clone came up a few times. The gene calls are TRBV24-1 and TRBJ1-2; 7 bases agree with TRBD1. The CDR3 is made up of 14 amino acids. Looked up from germline, CDR1 is KGHDR and CDR2 is SFDVKD. The trim removed 7 bases at V and 5 bases at J, leaving 9 bases unmatched. CDR3 sequence: CATSFPGGRYGYTF. The CDR3 DNA follows: TGTGCCACCAGCTTTCCAGGGGGAAGGTATGGCTACACCTTC.

The chain carries TRBV4-1 and TRBJ1-2, with TRBD1 as a possible D gene (6 bases). The CDR3 runs to 14 residues. Trimming took 4 bases from V and 2 from J, leaving 11 bases between them. CDR1 is MGHRA and CDR2 is YSYEKL in the germline V gene. The CDR3 region has the DNA TGCGCCAGCAGCCGACAGGATGGGAACTATGGCTACACCTTC. Translated: CASSRQDGNYGYTF.

The sample holds a few counts of this clone. The chain couples TRBV11-2 to TRBJ1-1; 7 bases agree with TRBD1. Germline trimming cut 1 base from V and 1 base from J; bases unmatched to any gene: 9. CDR1 is SGHAT and CDR2 is FQNNGV in the germline V gene. The CDR3 length is 17 residues. In nucleotides, the CDR3 is TGTGCCAGCAGCTTAGTAGGTAGGGGGCAATGGAACACTGAAGCTTTCTTT. Its translation is CASSLVGRGQWNTEAFF.

The chain links TRBV6-5 to TRBJ1-1; TRBD1 aligns across 7 bases. The CDR3 is 14 residues long. Germline lookup yields CDR1 MNHEY and CDR2 SVGAGI. V shed 0 bases and J 6 bases; nucleotides not matched to a gene: 4. The CDR3 reads CASSYSTGVAEAFF. The CDR3 coding sequence is TGTGCCAGCAGTTACTCCACAGGGGTCGCTGAAGCTTTCTTT.

V and J are TRBV5-1 and TRBJ1-1; tentative D call: TRBD1 (5 bases). This CDR3 spans 17 amino acids. Germline assignment: CDR1 SGHRS and CDR2 YFSETQ. Trimming left V 1 base short and J 4 bases short, with 20 bases between. CDR3 loop: CASSLSIGAGKTTEAFF. CDR3 nucleotides: TGCGCCAGCAGCTTGAGTATTGGGGCAGGGAAGACCACTGAAGCTTTCTTT.

V and J are TRBV19 and TRBJ2-3; D unresolved. CDR3 length: 14 amino acids. Germline V gives CDR1 LNHDA, CDR2 SQIVND (reference sequence). V lost 3 bases and J lost 3, with 10 bases in between. The CDR3, as DNA: TGTGCCAGTAGTATTAACAGAGTTACAGATACGCAGTATTTT. Amino acid sequence: CASSINRVTDTQYF.

The CDR3 protein is CASSEDGRLYGYTF. CDR3 nucleotide sequence: TGTGCCAGCAGTGAAGATGGGCGCCTCTATGGCTACACCTTC. The V call is TRBV2, the J call TRBJ1-2, with D uncertain. CDR1 and CDR2 (germline): SNHLY, FYNNEI. The germline V and J ends were trimmed by 1 base and 4 bases, with 10 bases remaining between them. The CDR3 has 14 amino acids.

The table lists this clone with a count of one. The V call is TRBV5-1, the J call TRBJ2-3; 14 positions match TRBD2. Germline CDR1 and CDR2: SGHRS and YFSETQ. There are 18 residues in the CDR3. Unmatched junction bases numbered 6, after V lost 3 bases and J lost 0 bases. CDR3 region: CASSWTSGGHGSTDTQYF. The CDR3 DNA is TGCGCCAGCAGCTGGACTAGCGGGGGGCACGGGAGCACAGATACGCAGTATTTT.

This chain links TRBV5-1 with TRBJ1-4, with 7 bases fitting TRBD1. Germline V lookup: CDR1 SGHRS, CDR2 YFSETQ. The CDR3 totals 15 residues. V lost 4 bases and J lost 3; bases outside the gene matches: 6. The chain's CDR3 is CASSQTTGSNEKLFF. The CDR3, as DNA: TGCGCCAGCAGCCAGACGACAGGGTCTAATGAAAAACTGTTTTTT.

The CDR3, as DNA: TGCGCCAGCAGCGCCCCGGGGGTGCGGAATGAGCAGTTCTTC. It encodes CASSAPGVRNEQFF. This chain joins TRBV4-1 and TRBJ2-1, with a weak D call TRBD2 (6 bases). Germline CDR1 and CDR2: MGHRA and YSYEKL. V was cut by 5 bases and J by 7 bases, with 15 bases left in between. The CDR3 length is 14 residues.

The chain recombines TRBV6-6 with TRBJ2-1, with 9 bases identical to TRBD2. The CDR3 runs 16 residues. Germline V gene data show CDR1 as MNHNY and CDR2 as SVGAGI (reference sequence). The trim removed 4 bases at V and 0 bases at J, leaving 4 bases unmatched. CDR3 DNA: TGTGCCAGCAGTTCTGGAGCGGGGGGCTCCTACAATGAGCAGTTCTTC. Translation gives CASSSGAGGSYNEQFF.

The gene calls are TRBV19 and TRBJ1-1; D perhaps matches TRBD1 (6 bases). CDR1 LNHDA and CDR2 SQIVND come from the germline V gene (reference sequence). V was cut by 6 bases and J by 3 bases, with 14 bases left in between. The CDR3 loop spans 14 amino acids. In DNA, the CDR3 is TGTGCCAGTAGCCCCCGGGGGGGCTACACTGAAGCTTTCTTT. This sequence encodes CASSPRGGYTEAFF.

The V and J genes are TRBV10-3 and TRBJ2-5, with 9 bases that match TRBD2. The V segment lost 10 bases and the J segment 5 bases; nucleotides outside the gene matches: 8. The CDR3 runs 13 residues. Germline V gene lookup returns CDR1 ENHRY and CDR2 SYGVKD. CDR3 loop: CATSGGGAETQYF. The CDR3 DNA reads TGTGCCACCTCCGGCGGGGGGGCGGAGACCCAGTACTTC.

The rearrangement links TRBV27 to TRBJ1-1; no clear D gene. The germline gives CDR1 MNHEY, CDR2 SMNVEV (reference sequence). This CDR3 region has 12 residues. Trimming took off 3 bases at V and 1 base at J, with 3 bases between the two ends. CDR3 sequence (DNA): TGTGCCAGCAGTTTCGGGAACACTGAAGCTTTCTTT. Translated: CASSFGNTEAFF.

The V call is TRBV7-9, the J call TRBJ2-3, with 7 bases that match TRBD1. The ends lost 4 bases at V and 8 bases at J; junction bases unmatched: 6. CDR1 SEHNR and CDR2 FQNEAQ come from the germline V gene (reference sequence). The CDR3 is 13 residues long. The DNA for the CDR3 is TGTGCCAGCAGCTACGACAGGGTCGGTACGCAGTATTTT. Encoded protein: CASSYDRVGTQYF.

The chain employs TRBV4-1 and TRBJ2-1; 8 nucleotides agree with TRBD1. The length of the CDR3 is 17 residues. Germline CDR1 reads MGHRA; CDR2 reads YSYEKL. V gave up 3 bases and J gave up 2 bases; unmatched junction bases: 9. CDR3 nucleotides: TGCGCCAGCAGCCAGGGACTGGGCAGGGGGCCCTACAATGAGCAGTTCTTC. Its protein product is CASSQGLGRGPYNEQFF.

With regard to this clone: This sample includes further DNA sequences coding for the same CDR3. The chain uses TRBV30 and TRBJ1-5, with D tentatively TRBD1 (6 bases). Germline lookup yields CDR1 GTSNPN and CDR2 SVGIG (reference sequence). The CDR3 loop spans 13 amino acids. The germline V and J ends were trimmed by 2 bases and 2 bases, with 7 bases remaining between them. The CDR3 region has the DNA TGTGCCTGGAGTCCAGGGGGCAATCAGCCCCAGCATTTT. Its protein product is CAWSPGGNQPQHF.

This sequence joins TRBV3-1 (or the pseudogene TRBV3-2) and TRBJ2-1; TRBD1 agrees at 8 bases. The ends lost 1 base at V and 9 bases at J; junction bases unmatched: 5. The germline V gene has CDR1 LGHDT and CDR2 YNNKEL (reference sequence). The length of the CDR3 is 14 residues. The CDR3 spells CASSQGAGGGEQFF. The CDR3 DNA reads TGTGCCAGCAGCCAAGGGGCAGGGGGCGGTGAGCAGTTCTTC.

The V and J genes are TRBV2 and TRBJ1-2, with 10 bases matching TRBD1. Per germline, CDR1 SNHLY and CDR2 FYNNEI. J lost 3 bases, V lost 2 bases, and 6 bases had no gene match. The CDR3 loop spans 16 amino acids. In DNA form, the CDR3 reads TGTGCCAGCAGTGAAAGGTTGACAGGGGGCGACTATGGCTACACCTTC. Residues: CASSERLTGGDYGYTF.

This clone was picked up one time. The chain carries TRBV29-1 and TRBJ2-2; 8 nucleotides match TRBD1. Germline assignment: CDR1 SQVTM and CDR2 ANQGSEA. The ends lost 3 bases at V and 5 bases at J; junction bases unmatched: 2. This CDR3 has 13 amino acids. The CDR3 coding sequence is TGCAGCGTTGATTGGACAGGGACCGGGGAGCTGTTTTTT. It translates to CSVDWTGTGELFF.

This clone was seen only once. V is TRBV27 and J is TRBJ1-2; 12 bases match TRBD1. There are 16 residues in the CDR3. The V gene end was trimmed by 3 bases and the J gene end by 8 bases; junction bases not matched to a gene: 10. Germline CDR1 MNHEY, CDR2 SMNVEV (reference sequence). In DNA, the CDR3 is TGTGCCAGCAGTTTGGGGAGGGGACAGGGGGCGCGAGGCTACACCTTC. Translation: CASSLGRGQGARGYTF.